Below are 21 T cell receptor beta chains sequenced from a single sample in a study of T cell responses to AZD1222 COVID-19 vaccine. Profiling relied on immunoSEQ multiplex PCR, and the TCRdb table lists in-frame clones only, not all of them. The table has 90,000 to 150,000 clones, 91% seen once. The specimen was peripheral blood, collected on day 0 of AZD1222 vaccination. The receptors originated from an adult in good health.

The chain recombines TRBV5-1 with TRBJ2-3, with D uncertain. Germline CDR1 SGHRS, CDR2 YFSETQ. V gave up 1 base and J gave up 3 bases, with 6 bases separating them. The CDR3 is 13 amino acids. CDR3 region: CASSLSWTDTQYF. In DNA, the CDR3 is TGCGCCAGCAGCTTGAGCTGGACAGATACGCAGTATTTT.

This clone has just a few counts. This chain links TRBV28 with TRBJ1-5; no clear D gene. Germline V CDR1 and CDR2: MDHEN, SYDVKM. The CDR3 covers 13 residues. Trimming stripped 8 bases from V and 7 bases from J, with 15 bases between. CDR3 loop: CASAGGSTQPQHF. In nucleotides, the CDR3 is TGTGCCAGCGCCGGTGGGTCAACCCAGCCCCAGCATTTT.

The chain carries TRBV10-3 and TRBJ1-3; D is unclear. V was shortened by 3 bases and J by 3 bases, with 12 bases between the two germline ends. Germline loops: CDR1 ENHRY, CDR2 SYGVKD. This CDR3 spans 15 amino acids. The CDR3 DNA follows: TGTGCCATCAGTGATTCGATTAGGTATGGAAACACCATATATTTT. Its translation is CAISDSIRYGNTIYF.

On this clone itself: Other DNA sequences within the sample encode an identical CDR3. The chain carries TRBV7-3 and TRBJ1-1; D perhaps matches TRBD1 (5 bases). Trimming took 3 bases from V and 2 from J, leaving 7 bases between them. This CDR3 is built from 13 residues. CDR1 is SGHTA, CDR2 FQGTGA, per germline. The CDR3 is CASSLTVNTEAFF. The CDR3 DNA reads TGTGCCAGCAGCTTGACAGTTAACACTGAAGCTTTCTTT.

V and J are TRBV12-5 and TRBJ1-6; 11 nucleotides line up with TRBD1. J gave up 9 bases and V 9 bases, and 13 bases lay outside the gene matches. The germline V gene has CDR1 LGHNT and CDR2 FRNRAP. CDR3 length: 16 residues. The CDR3 DNA reads TGTGCTAGCAATCTCTCCGGGACAGGGGGTGGTTCACCCCTCCACTTT. Its translation is CASNLSGTGGGSPLHF.

The rearrangement joins TRBV3-1 (or the pseudogene TRBV3-2) to TRBJ2-2; tentatively, D is TRBD1 (6 bases). Germline CDR1 and CDR2: LGHDT and YNNKEL (reference sequence). The CDR3 totals 15 residues. Deletions cut 7 bases from V and 4 bases from J, with 16 bases between. This chain's CDR3 is CASKWKGVGTGELFF. CDR3 sequence (DNA): TGTGCCAGCAAGTGGAAGGGGGTCGGCACCGGGGAGCTGTTTTTT.

The chain employs TRBV19 and TRBJ1-2; D unclear. The V gene's germline CDR1 is LNHDA and CDR2 SQIVND (reference sequence). CDR3 length: 13 amino acids. V dropped 3 bases and J dropped 8 bases, with 13 bases sitting between them. CDR3 DNA sequence: TGTGCCAGTAGTATCTCCCTGGTTGGGGGCTACACCTTC. It is translated as CASSISLVGGYTF.

J is TRBJ2-1 and V is TRBV11-2; 13 bases line up with TRBD2. Germline CDR1 reads SGHAT; CDR2 reads FQNNGV. The CDR3 runs to 15 residues. V lost 4 bases and J lost 9; bases outside the gene matches: 6. This CDR3 is CASSSPGLAGFEQFF. CDR3 sequence (DNA): TGTGCCAGCAGCTCCCCGGGACTAGCGGGATTTGAGCAGTTCTTC.

The CDR3 reads CASSESGRGYEAFF. For the CDR3, the DNA is TGCGCCAGCAGTGAGTCGGGCAGGGGCTATGAAGCTTTCTTT. The genes are TRBV10-1 and TRBJ1-1; TRBD1 might be the D (6 bases). There are 14 residues in the CDR3. With 0 bases removed from V and 7 bases from J, the gap between germline ends came to 12 bases. Germline CDR1 reads WNHNN; CDR2 reads SYGVQD (reference sequence).

The gene calls are TRBV9 and TRBJ2-4; 8 bases fit TRBD2. The CDR3 length is 12 residues. With V trimmed by 4 bases and J by 12 bases, 6 bases remained unmatched. Germline lookup yields CDR1 SGDLS and CDR2 YYNGEE. The CDR3: CASSPGGSYQYF. DNA of the CDR3: TGTGCCAGCAGCCCGGGGGGGAGTTATCAGTACTTC.

The CDR3 loop is CAWRTGFGYTF. CDR3 sequence (DNA): TGTGCCTGGAGGACAGGGTTTGGCTACACCTTC. This sequence joins TRBV30 and TRBJ1-2, with 7 nucleotides matching TRBD1. Germline V CDR1 and CDR2: GTSNPN, SVGIG (reference sequence). The trim removed 3 bases at V and 7 bases at J, leaving 2 bases unmatched. This CDR3 comprises 11 residues.

The chain employs TRBV5-4 and TRBJ1-6; D is unclear. V was pared by 0 bases and J by 6 bases, with 4 bases between. CDR1 is SGHNT, CDR2 YYREEE, per germline (reference sequence). There are 13 residues in the CDR3. CDR3 nucleotides: TGTGCCAGCAGCTTGGCATCTAATTCACCCCTCCACTTT. Protein product: CASSLASNSPLHF. The full variable domain, its missing parts supplied by reference TRBV5-4 and TRBJ1-6, is ETGVTQSPTHLIKTRGQQVTLRCSSQSGHNTVSWYQQALGQGPQFIFQYYREEENGRGNFPPRFSGLQFPNYSSELNVNALELDDSALYLCASSLASNSPLHFGNGTRLTVT.

The chain links TRBV6-5 to TRBJ1-2; a weak D match, TRBD1 (6 bases). The V and J ends lost 1 base and 3 bases respectively, with 15 bases between them. CDR3 length: 16 residues. Germline assignment: CDR1 MNHEY and CDR2 SVGAGI. CDR3 sequence (DNA): TGTGCCAGCAGTTACTACGGCAGGGGACCACACTATGGCTACACCTTC. Encoded protein: CASSYYGRGPHYGYTF.

The rearrangement uses TRBV27 and TRBJ2-7; 12 bases are shared with TRBD2. With 5 bases clipped from V and 6 bases from J, the junction kept 8 bases outside the gene matches. CDR3 length equals 15 residues. Germline CDR1 MNHEY, CDR2 SMNVEV (reference sequence). The CDR3 sequence is CASSQLAGGSGEQYF. The DNA for the CDR3 is TGTGCCAGCAGTCAACTAGCGGGAGGTTCCGGCGAGCAGTACTTC.

V usage is TRBV11-2 and J usage is TRBJ1-1; no reliable D call. Deletions cut 0 bases from V and 1 base from J, with 9 bases between. From germline, CDR1 is SGHAT and CDR2 FQNNGV. The CDR3 extends over 15 amino acids. CDR3 nucleotide sequence: TGTGCCAGCAGCTTAGATCACACGGGGAACACTGAAGCTTTCTTT. Its translation is CASSLDHTGNTEAFF.

V is TRBV18 and J is TRBJ1-2; TRBD1 might be the D (6 bases). V dropped 1 base and J dropped 8 bases, with 17 bases sitting between them. From germline, CDR1 is KGHSH and CDR2 LQKENI. CDR3 length equals 15 residues. CDR3: CASSPLLGGTRGYTF. CDR3 DNA sequence: TGTGCCAGCTCACCACTCCTAGGGGGGACGAGAGGCTACACCTTC.

V is TRBV3-1 (or the pseudogene TRBV3-2) and J is TRBJ1-2, with no clear D. Trimming left V 0 bases short and J 5 bases short, with 13 bases between. The CDR3 sequence is 15 residues long. CDR1 and CDR2 from the germline V gene are LGHDT and YNNKEL (reference sequence). The CDR3 protein is CASSQESVGQYGYTF. The CDR3, as DNA: TGTGCCAGCAGCCAAGAGTCGGTAGGGCAATATGGCTACACCTTC.

This clone was counted between two and nine times. The chain couples TRBV6-5 to TRBJ2-2, with a tentative D call TRBD1 (5 bases). The germline gives CDR1 MNHEY, CDR2 SVGAGI. CDR3 length: 14 amino acids. V gave up 8 bases and J gave up 6 bases, with 16 bases separating them. CDR3 DNA sequence: TGTGCCAGCCAAGGGGTTCCTGGCGCCGGGGAGCTGTTTTTT. Translation gives CASQGVPGAGELFF.

This clone is a singleton in its sample. The chain is built from TRBV27 and TRBJ2-5, with 9 positions matching TRBD2. Germline V CDR1 and CDR2: MNHEY, SMNVEV (reference sequence). The CDR3 has 14 amino acids. V dropped 3 bases and J dropped 5; count of bases not matched to a gene: 4. The DNA of the CDR3 is TGTGCCAGCAGTTTGACTAGCGGAAGGGAGACCCAGTACTTC. The encoded protein is CASSLTSGRETQYF.

The chain joins TRBV19 to TRBJ1-1, with 9 bases lining up with TRBD1. The ends lost 3 bases at V and 1 base at J; junction bases unmatched: 3. Germline loops: CDR1 LNHDA, CDR2 SQIVND (reference sequence). The CDR3 length is 15 residues. DNA of the CDR3: TGTGCCAGTAGTATCCCGGGACAGGGGAACACTGAAGCTTTCTTT. This encodes CASSIPGQGNTEAFF. Full variable domain (remainder filled in from reference TRBV19 and TRBJ1-1): DGGITQSPKYLFRKEGQNVTLSCEQNLNHDAMYWYRQDPGQGLRLIYYSQIVNDFQKGDIAEGYSVSREKKESFPLTVTSAQKNPTAFYLCASSIPGQGNTEAFFGQGTRLTVV.

The chain carries TRBV3-1 (or the pseudogene TRBV3-2) and TRBJ2-5; the match to TRBD2 covers 7 bases. Looked up from germline, CDR1 is LGHDT and CDR2 is YNNKEL (reference sequence). There are 17 residues in the CDR3. Trimming cost V 4 bases and J 7 bases; bases outside gene matches: 18. CDR3 in amino acids: CASSPPWGGSSEGTQYF. DNA for the CDR3: TGTGCCAGCAGCCCTCCCTGGGGGGGGTCCTCGGAAGGGACCCAGTACTTC.